The clone carrying this T cell receptor beta chain was counted at least ten times. Antigen specificity is unknown. This entry belongs to a study of T cells in Graves' hyperthyroidism and ophthalmopathy. Amplification yielded TCR beta CDR3 regions, with RNA transcripts as the source. The HTBI primer set drove a first-round RT-PCR of the TCR CDR3. TCRdb re-derived calls from the multiplex PCR reads in MiXCR, one entry per CDR3 protein. The data hold under 550,000 distinct CDR3 sequences, with just under 20% observed a single time. This CDR3 has 14 amino acids. Germline V gene sequence: CDR1 SNHLY, CDR2 FYNNEI. The V end lost 8 bases, the J end lost 1 base, and 14 bases lay between the germline ends. Findings and caveats of the study: Most thyroid clonotypes that were expanded above 0.001 also turned up in blood. In simple terms, a model built on 13 V-J features told ophthalmopathy apart from stable hyperthyroidism.

Under 3 months was the duration of disease in ophthalmopathy patients, who also had a Clinical Activity Score of at least 3 and a NOSPECS grade of at least 4. The receptor's source is a middle-aged man with Graves' ophthalmopathy. What was sequenced was blood. The chain joins TRBV2 to TRBJ1-2; unclear D gene. In DNA form, the CDR3 reads TGTGCCAGCTCTCCCGATTGGAGTAACTATGGCTACACCTTC. Amino acids: CASSPDWSNYGYTF.